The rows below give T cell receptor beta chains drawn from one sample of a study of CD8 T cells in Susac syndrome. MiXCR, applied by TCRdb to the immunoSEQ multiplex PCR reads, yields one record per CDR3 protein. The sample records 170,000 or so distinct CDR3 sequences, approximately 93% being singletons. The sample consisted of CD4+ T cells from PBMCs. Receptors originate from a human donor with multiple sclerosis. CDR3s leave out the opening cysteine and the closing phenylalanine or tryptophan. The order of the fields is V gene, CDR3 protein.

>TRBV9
ASSVVLGAEAF
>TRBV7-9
ASSQGRNYGYT
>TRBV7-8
ASSLFETQY
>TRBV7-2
ASSLERRGGYQETQY
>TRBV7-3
ASSSPNTGELF
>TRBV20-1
SVDDGVHEAF
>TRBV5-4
ASSLFTGGGDQETQY
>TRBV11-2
ASSFERTSDTQY
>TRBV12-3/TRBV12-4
ASSIKTDTEQY
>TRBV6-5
ASSYGAVATNTEAF
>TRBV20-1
SSTSGRVTDTQY
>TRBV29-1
SGGLLETQY
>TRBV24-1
ATSDGDRGREQY
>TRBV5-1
ASSSHGLAVTGELF
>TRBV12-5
ASGPGQGPRIEQY
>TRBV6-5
ASSYRLPPGEQY
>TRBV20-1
SALPMAGAHETQY
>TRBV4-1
ASSQAGTDSGNTIY
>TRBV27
ASSPRSSGVRLAAWAQETQY
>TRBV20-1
SARTGGDTEAF
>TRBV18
ASSPGSDNYGYT
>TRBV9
ASSVVAQGQDGYT
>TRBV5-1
ASSFRSGRETQY
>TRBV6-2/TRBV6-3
ASSLLGALTEAF
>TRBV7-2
ASSLSAGKDTGELF
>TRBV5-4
ASSWGLTSGDTQY
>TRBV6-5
ASSSGIGGSDTQY
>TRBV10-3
AISVGPSYEQY
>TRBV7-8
ASSESRDSYGYT
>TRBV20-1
SAQGALGNEQY
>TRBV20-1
SATPGSNNEQF
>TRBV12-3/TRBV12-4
ASSSIVGPQH
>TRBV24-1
ATSDFSREKGYT
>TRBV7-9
ASSRRGGDTEAF
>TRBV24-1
ATSDPGTSGGNEQF
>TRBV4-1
ASSQGTSGRKETQY
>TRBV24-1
ATSDPGLAGSYEQY
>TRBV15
ATSRDRGVETQY
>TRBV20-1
SATSPSRVGLYNEQF
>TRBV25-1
ASRGYTEAF
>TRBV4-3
ASSQEAGGELF
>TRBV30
AWSGLAEYTGELF
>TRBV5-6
ASSRLAQPQH
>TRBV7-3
ASSADRNTEAF
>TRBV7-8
ASHVGQNTEAF
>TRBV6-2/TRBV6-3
ASRRLAGLYNEQF
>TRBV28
ASSTPLAGDTGELF
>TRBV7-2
ASSYSSYEQY
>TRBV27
ASSLRVRDRGQEGETQY
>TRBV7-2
ASSLQDSYEQY
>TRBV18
ASSPRERISPEAF